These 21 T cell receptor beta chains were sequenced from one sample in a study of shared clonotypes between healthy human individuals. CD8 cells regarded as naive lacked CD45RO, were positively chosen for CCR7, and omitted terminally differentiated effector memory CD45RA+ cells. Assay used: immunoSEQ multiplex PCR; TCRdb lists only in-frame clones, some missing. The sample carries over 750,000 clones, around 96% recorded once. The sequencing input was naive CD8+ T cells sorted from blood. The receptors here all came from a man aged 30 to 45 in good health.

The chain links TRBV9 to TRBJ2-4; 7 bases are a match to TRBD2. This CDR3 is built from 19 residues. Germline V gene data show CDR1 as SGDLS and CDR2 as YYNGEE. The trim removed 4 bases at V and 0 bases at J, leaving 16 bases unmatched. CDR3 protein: CASSPQAGLGTIAKNIQYF. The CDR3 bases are TGTGCCAGCAGCCCGCAAGCAGGACTAGGAACAATAGCCAAAAACATTCAGTACTTC.

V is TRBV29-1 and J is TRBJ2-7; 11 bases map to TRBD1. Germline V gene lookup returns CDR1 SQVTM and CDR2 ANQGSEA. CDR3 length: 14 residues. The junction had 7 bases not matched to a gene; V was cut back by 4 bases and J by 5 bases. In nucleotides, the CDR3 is TGCAGCGTTGTGGGGACAGGGGGATTCAACGAGCAGTACTTC. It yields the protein CSVVGTGGFNEQYF.

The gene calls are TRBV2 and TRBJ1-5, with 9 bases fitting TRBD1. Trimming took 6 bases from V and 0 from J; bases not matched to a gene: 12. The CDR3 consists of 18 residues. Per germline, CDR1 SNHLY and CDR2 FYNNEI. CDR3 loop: CASSGSGTGPYSNQPQHF. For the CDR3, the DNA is TGTGCCAGCAGCGGTTCCGGGACAGGGCCCTATAGCAATCAGCCCCAGCATTTT.

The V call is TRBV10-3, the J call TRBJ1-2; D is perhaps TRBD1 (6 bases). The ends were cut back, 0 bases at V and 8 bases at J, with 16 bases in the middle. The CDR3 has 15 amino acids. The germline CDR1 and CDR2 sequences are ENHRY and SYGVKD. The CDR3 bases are TGTGCCATCAGTGAGTCAGGACAGAGCCCTTGGGGCTACACCTTC. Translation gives CAISESGQSPWGYTF.

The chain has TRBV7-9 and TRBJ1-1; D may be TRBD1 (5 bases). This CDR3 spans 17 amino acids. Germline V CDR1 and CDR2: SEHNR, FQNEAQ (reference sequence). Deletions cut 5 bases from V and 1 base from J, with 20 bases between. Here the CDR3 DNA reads TGTGCCAGCAGCCACGGGACGGGGACTACGCCGAACACTGAAGCTTTCTTT. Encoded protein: CASSHGTGTTPNTEAFF.

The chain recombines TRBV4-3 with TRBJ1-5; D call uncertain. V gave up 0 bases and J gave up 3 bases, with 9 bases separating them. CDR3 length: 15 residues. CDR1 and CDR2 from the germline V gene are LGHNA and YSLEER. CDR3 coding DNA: TGCGCCAGCAGCCAAGATCGTCAGCTCAATCAGCCCCAGCATTTT. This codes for CASSQDRQLNQPQHF.

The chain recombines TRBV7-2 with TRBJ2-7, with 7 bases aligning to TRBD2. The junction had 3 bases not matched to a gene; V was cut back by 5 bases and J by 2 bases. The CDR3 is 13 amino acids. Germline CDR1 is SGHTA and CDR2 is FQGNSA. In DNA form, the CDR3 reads TGTGCCAGCAGCGTAACTAGCGCCTACGAGCAGTACTTC. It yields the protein CASSVTSAYEQYF.

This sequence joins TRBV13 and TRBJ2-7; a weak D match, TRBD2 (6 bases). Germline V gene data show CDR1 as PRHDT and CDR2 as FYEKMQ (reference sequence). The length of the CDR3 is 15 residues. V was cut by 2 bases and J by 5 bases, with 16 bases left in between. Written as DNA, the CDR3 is TGTGCCAGCAGCTTAAGGAGGGACGGACGGGACGAGCAGTACTTC. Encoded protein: CASSLRRDGRDEQYF.

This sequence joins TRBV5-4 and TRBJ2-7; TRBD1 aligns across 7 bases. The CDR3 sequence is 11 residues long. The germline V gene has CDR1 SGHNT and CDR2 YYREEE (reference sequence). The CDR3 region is CAYTGAYEQYF. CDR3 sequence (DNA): TGTGCGTATACAGGGGCCTACGAGCAGTACTTC. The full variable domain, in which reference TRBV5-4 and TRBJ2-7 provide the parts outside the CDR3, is ETGVTQSPTHLIKTRGQQVTLRCSSQSGHNTVSWYQQALGQGPQFIFQYYREEENGRGNFPPRFSGLQFPNYSSELNVNALELDDSALYLCAYTGAYEQYFGPGTRLTVT.

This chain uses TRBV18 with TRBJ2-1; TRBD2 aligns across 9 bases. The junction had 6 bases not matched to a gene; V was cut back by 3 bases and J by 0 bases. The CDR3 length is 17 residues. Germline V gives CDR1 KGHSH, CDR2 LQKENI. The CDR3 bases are TGTGCCAGCTCACCCCGACTAGCGGCGAGCTCCTACAATGAGCAGTTCTTC. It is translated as CASSPRLAASSYNEQFF. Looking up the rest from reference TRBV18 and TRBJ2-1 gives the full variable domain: NAGVMQNPRHLVRRRGQEARLRCSPMKGHSHVYWYRQLPEEGLKFMVYLQKENIIDESGMPKERFSAEFPKEGPSILRIQQVVRGDSAAYFCASSPRLAASSYNEQFFGPGTRLTVL.

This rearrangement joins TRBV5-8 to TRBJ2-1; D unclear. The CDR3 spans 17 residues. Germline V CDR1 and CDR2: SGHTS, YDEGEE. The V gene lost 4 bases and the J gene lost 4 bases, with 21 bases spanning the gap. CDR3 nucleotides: TGTGCCAGCAGCCCCGCCGGAGCCGCTAGTTCGTACAATGAGCAGTTCTTC. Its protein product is CASSPAGAASSYNEQFF.

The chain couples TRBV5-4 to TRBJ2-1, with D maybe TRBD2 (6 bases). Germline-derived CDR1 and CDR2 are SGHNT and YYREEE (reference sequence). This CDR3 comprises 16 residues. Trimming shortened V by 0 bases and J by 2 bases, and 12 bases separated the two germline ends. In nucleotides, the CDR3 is TGTGCCAGCAGCTTGGTGGTTAGCGGAGCCTACAATGAGCAGTTCTTC. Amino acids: CASSLVVSGAYNEQFF.

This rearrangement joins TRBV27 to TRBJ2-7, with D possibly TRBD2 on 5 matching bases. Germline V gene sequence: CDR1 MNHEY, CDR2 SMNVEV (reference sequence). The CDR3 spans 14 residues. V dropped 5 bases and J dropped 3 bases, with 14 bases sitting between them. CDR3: CASSTRQRLYEQYF. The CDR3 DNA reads TGTGCCAGCAGTACTAGGCAAAGGCTCTACGAGCAGTACTTC.

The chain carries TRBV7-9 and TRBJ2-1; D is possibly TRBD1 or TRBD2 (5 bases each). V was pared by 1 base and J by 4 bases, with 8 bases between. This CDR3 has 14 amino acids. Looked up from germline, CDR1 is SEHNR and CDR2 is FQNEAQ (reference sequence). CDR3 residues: CASSLVGRYNEQFF. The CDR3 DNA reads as TGTGCCAGCAGCTTAGTGGGACGTTACAATGAGCAGTTCTTC.

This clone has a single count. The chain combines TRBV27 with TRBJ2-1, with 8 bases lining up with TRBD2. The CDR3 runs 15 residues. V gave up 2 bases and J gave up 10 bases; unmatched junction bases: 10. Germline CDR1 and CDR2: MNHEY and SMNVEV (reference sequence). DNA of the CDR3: TGTGCCAGCAGTTTAGGGACGACTGGCGGGAGGGAGCAGTTCTTC. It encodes CASSLGTTGGREQFF.

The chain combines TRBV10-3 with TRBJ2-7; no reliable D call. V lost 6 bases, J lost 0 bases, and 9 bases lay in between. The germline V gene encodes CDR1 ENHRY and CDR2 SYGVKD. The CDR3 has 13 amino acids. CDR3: CAIRQDSSYEQYF. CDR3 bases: TGTGCCATCAGACAAGATAGCTCCTACGAGCAGTACTTC.

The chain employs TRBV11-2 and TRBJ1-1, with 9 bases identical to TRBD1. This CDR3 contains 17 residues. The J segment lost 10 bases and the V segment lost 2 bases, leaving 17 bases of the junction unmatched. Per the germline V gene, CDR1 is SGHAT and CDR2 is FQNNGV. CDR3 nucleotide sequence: TGTGCCAGCAGCTTAACGGGACAGGGTACTTGGATGGTTGCAGCTTTCTTT. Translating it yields CASSLTGQGTWMVAAFF.

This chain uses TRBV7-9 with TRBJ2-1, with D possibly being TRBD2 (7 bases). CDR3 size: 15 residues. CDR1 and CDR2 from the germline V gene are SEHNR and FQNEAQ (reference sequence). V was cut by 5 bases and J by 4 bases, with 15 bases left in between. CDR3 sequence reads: CASSQGGTTYNEQFF. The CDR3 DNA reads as TGTGCCAGCAGCCAAGGGGGGACTACATACAATGAGCAGTTCTTC.

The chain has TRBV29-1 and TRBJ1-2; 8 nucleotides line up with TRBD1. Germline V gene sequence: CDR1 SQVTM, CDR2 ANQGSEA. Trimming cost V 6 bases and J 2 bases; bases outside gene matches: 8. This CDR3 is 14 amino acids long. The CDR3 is CSVADREENYGYTF. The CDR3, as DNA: TGCAGCGTCGCGGACAGGGAAGAAAACTATGGCTACACCTTC.

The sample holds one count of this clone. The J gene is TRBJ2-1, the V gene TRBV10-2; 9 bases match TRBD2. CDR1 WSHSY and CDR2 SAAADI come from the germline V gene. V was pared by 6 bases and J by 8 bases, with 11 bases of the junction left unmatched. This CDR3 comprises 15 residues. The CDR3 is CASSSGTSLSDEQFF. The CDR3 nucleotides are TGCGCCAGCAGCTCCGGGACTAGCCTCTCCGATGAGCAGTTCTTC.

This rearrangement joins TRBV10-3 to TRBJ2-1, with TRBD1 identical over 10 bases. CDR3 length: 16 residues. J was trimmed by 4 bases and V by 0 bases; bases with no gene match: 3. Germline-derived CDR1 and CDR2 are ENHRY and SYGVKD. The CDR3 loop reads CAISESGTGDYNEQFF. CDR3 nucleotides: TGTGCCATCAGTGAGTCCGGGACAGGGGATTACAATGAGCAGTTCTTC.